These T cell receptor beta chains were read from a single sample in a study of shared clonotypes between healthy human individuals. The data were produced by immunoSEQ multiplex PCR, yet TCRdb's version contains in-frame clones alone and is incomplete. The data contain 2,100,000 or so clones, approximately 94% of them singletons. Sequenced: naive CD4+ T cells sorted from blood. The receptor set was obtained from a man younger than 30 in good health. Both conserved end residues are part of each CDR3. Each record gives: D gene, V gene, J gene, clone size, CDR3 protein, CDR3 DNA. A D gene is named only where the DNA matches it firmly. Clone size is stated in some rows and not others, as once, few, many or a class when expanded.

>NA|TRBV5-6|TRBJ1-1|NA
CASSLAPGTTEAFF
TGTGCCAGCAGCTTGGCGCCAGGGACCACTGAAGCTTTCTTT
>NA|TRBV6-5|TRBJ1-5|NA
CASSYYEGQPQHF
TGTGCCAGCAGTTACTATGAGGGTCAGCCCCAGCATTTT
>NA|TRBV4-1|TRBJ1-2|NA
CASSKDAASYGYTF
TGCGCCAGCAGCAAGGACGCGGCATCCTATGGCTACACCTTC
>NA|TRBV9|TRBJ2-7|NA
CASSVDGGSSYEQYF
TGTGCCAGCAGCGTCGACGGGGGTAGCTCCTACGAGCAGTACTTC
>NA|TRBV29-1|TRBJ1-1|NA
CSVSGMENTEAFF
TGCAGCGTCTCAGGGATGGAGAACACTGAAGCTTTCTTT
>NA|TRBV18|TRBJ2-3|NA
CASSPATDTQYF
TGTGCCAGCTCACCCGCAACAGATACGCAGTATTTT
>NA|TRBV30|TRBJ2-3|NA
CAWTASTDTQYF
TGTGCCTGGACTGCATCCACAGATACGCAGTATTTT
>NA|TRBV7-6|TRBJ1-5|NA
CASSLVHGVGQPQHF
TGTGCCAGCAGCTTAGTTCACGGAGTTGGTCAGCCCCAGCATTTT
>NA|TRBV5-1|TRBJ2-6|once
CASSLDGGHNSGANVLTF
TGCGCCAGCAGCTTGGACGGCGGACACAACTCTGGGGCCAACGTCCTGACTTTC
>NA|TRBV28|TRBJ1-5|few
CASSLVQGEQPQHF
TGTGCCAGCAGTTTAGTTCAGGGAGAACAGCCCCAGCATTTT
>NA|TRBV12-5|TRBJ2-3|NA
CASGLAAMGAADTQYF
TGTGCTAGTGGTTTGGCCGCTATGGGGGCGGCGGATACGCAGTATTTT
>NA|TRBV2|TRBJ2-2|NA
CASSPPPHGGELFF
TGTGCCAGCAGTCCACCGCCGCATGGCGGGGAGCTGTTTTTT
>NA|TRBV7-9|TRBJ1-1|NA
CASSGFSKRDTEAFF
TGTGCCAGCAGCGGGTTCAGTAAACGGGACACTGAAGCTTTCTTT
>NA|TRBV19|TRBJ1-4|NA
CASSTVGLGEKLFF
TGTGCCAGTAGTACGGTGGGCTTGGGTGAAAAACTGTTTTTT
>NA|TRBV6-1|TRBJ1-6|few
CASTTPGSPLHF
TGTGCCAGCACGACTCCGGGCTCACCCCTCCACTTT
>TRBD2|TRBV30|TRBJ2-1|NA
CAWSPLAGGSRNEQFF
TGTGCCTGGAGTCCCCTTGCTGGCGGGAGCAGGAATGAGCAGTTCTTC
>TRBD1|TRBV9|TRBJ2-7|once
CASSATGTATYEQYF
TGTGCCAGCAGCGCAACCGGGACAGCAACCTACGAGCAGTACTTC
>TRBD1|TRBV6-1|TRBJ2-5|NA
CASTFRGLVETQYF
TGTGCCAGCACGTTCAGGGGGCTCGTTGAGACCCAGTACTTC
>NA|TRBV7-9|TRBJ1-2|NA
CASSRTDYGYTF
TGTGCCAGCAGCCGGACAGATTATGGCTACACCTTC
>TRBD1|TRBV2|TRBJ1-1|once
CASSAETGLNTEAFF
TGTGCCAGCAGTGCGGAGACAGGGCTGAACACTGAAGCTTTCTTT
>TRBD2|TRBV2|TRBJ2-3|NA
CASSDGRDYTDTQYF
TGTGCCAGCAGTGACGGCAGGGACTACACAGATACGCAGTATTTT
>NA|TRBV6-5|TRBJ2-5|NA
CASRQARRDQETQYF
TGTGCCAGCAGACAGGCGAGGAGGGACCAAGAGACCCAGTACTTC
>NA|TRBV28|TRBJ1-3|NA
CASTSPTGPNSGNTIYF
TGTGCCAGCACGAGCCCGACAGGCCCTAACTCTGGAAACACCATATATTTT
>NA|TRBV7-9|TRBJ1-1|once
CASSPNQAKMNTEAFF
TGTGCCAGCAGCCCCAACCAAGCTAAGATGAACACTGAAGCTTTCTTT
>NA|TRBV28|TRBJ1-2|NA
CASIGTTYGYTF
TGTGCCAGCATTGGCACCACCTATGGCTACACCTTC
>NA|TRBV2|TRBJ2-1|NA
CASSERPRNEQFF
TGTGCCAGCAGTGAAAGGCCCCGGAATGAGCAGTTCTTC
>NA|TRBV27|TRBJ1-1|NA
CASRREVGTEAFF
TGTGCCAGCAGAAGGGAGGTGGGCACTGAAGCTTTCTTT
>NA|TRBV5-6|TRBJ1-5|once
CASSLVGSAPQPQHF
TGTGCCAGCAGCTTGGTGGGCTCAGCCCCTCAGCCCCAGCATTTT
>NA|TRBV28|TRBJ2-7|NA
CASSRMGTGTDYEQYF
TGTGCCAGCAGCCGGATGGGGACGGGTACCGACTACGAGCAGTACTTC
>TRBD2|TRBV6-5|TRBJ2-1|NA
CASRPGGDYNEQFF
TGTGCCAGCAGGCCGGGGGGTGATTACAATGAGCAGTTCTTC
>TRBD1|TRBV6-1|TRBJ2-7|NA
CASSDPRKGGLIYEQYF
TGTGCCAGCAGTGACCCTCGGAAAGGGGGCCTTATTTACGAGCAGTACTTC
>NA|TRBV5-4|TRBJ1-2|once
CASSLTGNGANYGYTF
TGTGCCAGCAGCTTGACCGGGAATGGGGCTAACTATGGCTACACCTTC
>TRBD1|TRBV6-6|TRBJ2-3|NA
CASRIQGAPSTDTQYF
TGTGCCAGCAGGATACAGGGGGCCCCTAGCACAGATACGCAGTATTTT
>NA|TRBV5-4|TRBJ2-5|NA
CATLTRGTVVQETQYF
TGTGCCACCCTAACGCGGGGAACCGTGGTACAAGAGACCCAGTACTTC
>NA|TRBV10-3|TRBJ2-3|NA
CAISEKGVSRADTQYF
TGTGCCATCAGTGAGAAGGGAGTTTCAAGGGCAGATACGCAGTATTTT
>NA|TRBV6-1|TRBJ1-5|NA
CASSDQVNQPQHF
TGTGCCAGCAGTGACCAGGTAAATCAGCCCCAGCATTTT
>NA|TRBV5-1|TRBJ2-1|NA
CASSGGGGDYNEQFF
TGCGCCAGCAGCGGGGGAGGCGGCGATTACAATGAGCAGTTCTTC
>NA|TRBV10-1|TRBJ2-7|NA
CASSATGYGEQYF
TGCGCCAGCAGTGCAACAGGCTATGGCGAGCAGTACTTC
>NA|TRBV11-2|TRBJ2-7|NA
CASSLVGGRKSYEQYF
TGTGCCAGCAGCTTAGTCGGGGGCCGAAAATCCTACGAGCAGTACTTC
>TRBD1|TRBV18|TRBJ1-2|NA
CASSVTGDVRGYTF
TGTGCCAGCTCTGTGACAGGGGATGTTCGTGGCTACACCTTC
>TRBD1|TRBV5-1|TRBJ2-1|NA
CASSLEQGELYNEQFF
TGCGCCAGCAGCTTGGAACAGGGGGAATTGTACAATGAGCAGTTCTTC
>NA|TRBV19|TRBJ2-5|NA
CASSNRGQETQYF
TGTGCCAGTAGTAATCGGGGGCAAGAGACCCAGTACTTC
>NA|TRBV5-1|TRBJ1-1|few
CASSLQGINTEAFF
TGCGCCAGCAGCTTGCAGGGGATTAACACTGAAGCTTTCTTT
>NA|TRBV27|TRBJ2-7|NA
CASSSLLWDNHYEQYF
TGTGCCAGCAGTTCGCTGCTTTGGGACAACCACTACGAGCAGTACTTC
>TRBD1|TRBV11-3|TRBJ1-3|NA
CASSSKRTGNSGNTIYF
TGTGCCAGCAGCTCAAAAAGGACAGGCAACTCTGGAAACACCATATATTTT
>NA|TRBV4-1|TRBJ1-1|once
CASSQGQAVNTEAFF
TGCGCCAGCAGCCAAGGACAGGCGGTGAACACTGAAGCTTTCTTT
>NA|TRBV19|TRBJ1-1|NA
CASSSQLNTEAFF
TGTGCCTCATCCAGCCAGCTTAACACTGAAGCTTTCTTT
>TRBD2|TRBV5-1|TRBJ2-5|NA
CASTPGGGLQETQYF
TGCGCCAGCACTCCTGGCGGGGGACTCCAAGAGACCCAGTACTTC
>NA|TRBV6-6|TRBJ2-3|NA
CASTDWGPGDTQYF
TGTGCCAGCACAGATTGGGGGCCGGGAGATACGCAGTATTTT
>TRBD2|TRBV9|TRBJ2-3|NA
CASSAQAGVSTDTQYF
TGTGCCAGCAGCGCTCAAGCGGGAGTCAGCACAGATACGCAGTATTTT
>NA|TRBV10-3|TRBJ2-3|NA
CAISEGLHTQYF
TGTGCCATCAGTGAAGGCCTTCATACGCAGTATTTT
>NA|TRBV5-1|TRBJ2-5|NA
CASSLGGPGETQYF
TGCGCCAGCAGCCTCGGGGGGCCCGGAGAGACCCAGTACTTC
>TRBD2|TRBV15|TRBJ2-3|NA
CATSRDRAGGTDTQYF
TGTGCCACCAGCAGAGATAGGGCGGGAGGGACAGATACGCAGTATTTT
>NA|TRBV20-1|TRBJ1-2|NA
CSASLGYTF
TGCAGTGCTAGTCTCGGCTACACCTTC
>TRBD1|TRBV19|TRBJ1-2|NA
CASTTGEGAYYGYTF
TGTGCCAGTACTACCGGGGAGGGGGCTTACTATGGCTACACCTTC